This T cell receptor beta chain is drawn from a study of T cell responses to AZD1222 COVID-19 vaccine. The trim removed 4 bases at V and 7 bases at J, leaving 3 bases unmatched. CDR3 length: 12 residues. Germline CDR1 SGHDT, CDR2 YYEEEE. Method: immunoSEQ multiplex PCR; TCRdb's copy keeps in-frame clones and lacks some. The table records some 150,000 clones, over 75% of them present only once. The chain links TRBV5-6 to TRBJ1-1; 8 bases fit TRBD1. Source: peripheral blood, taken 28 days after the second dose of the MenACWY control vaccine. This receptor was identified in an adult who received the MenACWY meningococcal vaccine as a control. CDR3 DNA: TGTGCCAGCAGCCGGGACAGGAGTGAAGCTTTCTTT. Encoded protein: CASSRDRSEAFF.